The T cell receptor (beta chain) described here comes from a study of cytomegalovirus exposure and HLA in healthy donors. The germline CDR1 and CDR2 sequences are MNHEY and SMNVEV (reference sequence). The CDR3 runs to 11 residues. The germline V and J ends were trimmed by 6 bases and 4 bases, with 7 bases remaining between them. Study-wide results and caveats: It was approximately 160 TCR beta chains that were listed as cytomegalovirus-associated. Subsequent analysis revealed that first-cohort TCR clusters tended to co-occur in the 95 to 150 validation repertoires. Reportedly, cytomegalovirus status was diagnosed with high sensitivity and specificity.

Worth noting for this clone: What it binds is unknown.

Sequencing used immunoSEQ multiplex PCR; TCRdb keeps in-frame clones, though not all of them. This sample carries around 150,000 clones, around 85% of them seen once, and the ten largest clones take about 2%. The chain uses TRBV27 and TRBJ2-7, with a tentative D call TRBD2 (5 bases). This TCR came from a man in his thirties or forties in good health and CMV-seropositive. Sequencing was performed on PBMCs. CDR3 sequence: CASSRGYEQYF. The CDR3 DNA is TGTGCCAGCAGCCGGGGTTACGAGCAGTACTTC.